The rows below give T cell receptor beta chains drawn from one sample of a study of graft-versus-host responses after intestinal transplantation. Assay: immunoSEQ multiplex PCR; the TCRdb copy retains only in-frame clones and omits some. The sample includes tens of thousands of clones, roughly four fifths seen only once; the top ten take around 3.2%. The specimen was PBMCs, collected about 1,000 days after transplant. These receptors all stem from a human patient who received an intestinal transplant, so some T cells may come from the graft donor. Each CDR3 is given with its conserved first and last residue. A D gene is named only where the DNA matches it firmly.

TRBV6-6,TRBJ1-6,16,.,CASREVGAALSSPLHF
TRBV5-1,TRBJ2-3,17,TRBD2,CASSQAGTSGLTDTQYF
TRBV5-4,TRBJ2-2,16,TRBD1,CASSSPGTANTGELFF
TRBV19,TRBJ2-1,14,.,CASSPSITYNEQFF
TRBV29-1,TRBJ2-7,16,.,CSVGGASSGQRTEQYF
TRBV6-6,TRBJ2-5,13,.,CASSYSLQETQYF
TRBV28,TRBJ1-5,16,.,CASSSNNPGLGQPQHF
TRBV28,TRBJ2-7,12,TRBD2,CASREGFYEQYF
TRBV7-3,TRBJ2-7,15,TRBD2,CASSLTGEGIYEQYF
TRBV18,TRBJ1-3,18,.,CASSPIPQMGISGNTIYF
TRBV6-1,TRBJ2-7,14,TRBD1,CASRDGTGPYEQYF
TRBV7-9,TRBJ2-3,14,.,CASRPGVGTDTQYF
TRBV6-1,TRBJ1-2,15,.,CASSEGQGPNYGYTF
TRBV30,TRBJ2-7,12,.,CAWRAGTYEQYF
TRBV7-8,TRBJ2-7,14,.,CASSLAGRASRQYF
TRBV6-4,TRBJ2-1,15,.,CASSDSPGGLNEQFF
TRBV18,TRBJ2-7,16,.,CASSPLPGGELYEQYF
TRBV5-1,TRBJ2-7,15,TRBD2,CASSLETGRSYEQYF
TRBV15,TRBJ1-6,16,.,CATSRDNKVVDSPLHF
TRBV5-1,TRBJ2-1,14,.,CASSLTTGNNEQFF
TRBV30,TRBJ1-2,12,TRBD1,CAWSVGTDGYTF
TRBV10-2,TRBJ2-3,15,.,CASSESGDSTDTQYF
TRBV2,TRBJ1-5,14,.,CASSGARPYQPQHF
TRBV29-1,TRBJ1-1,12,.,CSVPKETTEAFF
TRBV29-1,TRBJ2-2,15,TRBD2,CSGIRTSGDTGELFF
TRBV19,TRBJ2-6,15,.,CASTGSHERANVLTF
TRBV30,TRBJ1-4,14,.,CAGDPRGLNEKLFF
TRBV5-8,TRBJ1-6,17,.,CASSLVSVGGYNSPLHF
TRBV2,TRBJ2-2,16,TRBD2,CASSPGLAGGTGELFF
TRBV7-6,TRBJ2-1,13,.,CASSPSYYNEQFF
TRBV9,TRBJ2-3,16,.,CTSSARGTRNTDTQYF
TRBV7-2,TRBJ1-6,15,.,CASSSSSGRDSPLHF
TRBV27,TRBJ1-6,15,TRBD1,CASRFTGTGETPLHF
TRBV7-3,TRBJ2-7,11,.,CASSLTYEQYF
TRBV5-8,TRBJ1-3,15,.,CASSQFGSSGNTIYF
TRBV19,TRBJ1-3,14,.,CASSNGRAGNTIYF
TRBV11-3,TRBJ2-7,16,TRBD1,CAIRGTGAVVSYEQYF
TRBV11-2,TRBJ1-2,16,.,CASSLSPGSGENGYTF
TRBV27,TRBJ2-7,13,.,CAVQGYNSYEQYF
TRBV10-2,TRBJ2-7,16,TRBD1,CASSDPWTGRSDEQYF
TRBV19,TRBJ1-5,14,.,CASSIRGPNQPQHF
TRBV6-1,TRBJ1-2,15,.,CASSASRQNGYGYTF
TRBV4-1,TRBJ2-7,14,.,CASSQGVQHYEQYF
TRBV7-6,TRBJ2-7,16,TRBD2,CASSSTLSGDPYEQYF
TRBV6-1,TRBJ1-6,14,.,CASSPDLENSPLHF
TRBV5-4,TRBJ2-7,15,.,CASSLSGGSLTEQYF
TRBV7-6,TRBJ2-2,12,.,CASSPGPGELFF
TRBV28,TRBJ2-2,14,.,CVSSYQGGTGELFF
TRBV19,TRBJ2-3,13,.,CASSGLKTDTQYF
TRBV7-9,TRBJ1-3,16,TRBD1,CASSLGQGNSGNTIYF
TRBV5-1,TRBJ2-5,16,TRBD1,CASSLSHRGRSETQYF
TRBV9,TRBJ2-1,15,.,CASSVGGNSYNEQFF
TRBV19,TRBJ1-3,12,.,CASSDGGNTIYF
TRBV4-2,TRBJ2-7,15,TRBD2,CASSQTSGGAYEQYF
TRBV11-2,TRBJ1-6,15,.,CASSPPGSYNSPLHF
TRBV28,TRBJ1-2,15,TRBD1,CASSLGTGGRYGYTF
TRBV7-8,TRBJ2-3,12,TRBD1,CASSPGTGWEYF
TRBV10-3,TRBJ1-2,11,.,CAILFSGGYTF